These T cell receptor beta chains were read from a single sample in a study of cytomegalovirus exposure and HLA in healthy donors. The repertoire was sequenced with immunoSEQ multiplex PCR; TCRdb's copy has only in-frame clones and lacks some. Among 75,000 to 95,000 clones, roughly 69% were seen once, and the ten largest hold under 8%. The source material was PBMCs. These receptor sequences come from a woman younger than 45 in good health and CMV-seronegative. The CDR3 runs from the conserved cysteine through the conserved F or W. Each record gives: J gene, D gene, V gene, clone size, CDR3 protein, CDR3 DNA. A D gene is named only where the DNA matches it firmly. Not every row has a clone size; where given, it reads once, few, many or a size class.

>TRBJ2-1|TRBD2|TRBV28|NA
CASKTSGSENEQFF
TGTGCCAGCAAAACTAGCGGGAGCGAAAATGAGCAGTTCTTC
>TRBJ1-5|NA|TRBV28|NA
CASREGFSNQPQHF
TGTGCCAGCAGGGAGGGTTTTAGCAATCAGCCCCAGCATTTT
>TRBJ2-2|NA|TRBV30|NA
CAWSVSGSGELFF
TGTGCCTGGAGTGTTTCAGGATCCGGGGAGCTGTTTTTT
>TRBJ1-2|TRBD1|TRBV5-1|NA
CASSPAGGNYGYTF
TGCGCCAGCAGCCCAGCAGGGGGCAACTATGGCTACACCTTC
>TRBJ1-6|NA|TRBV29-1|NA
CNIGWQGPHGISPLHF
TGCAACATCGGCTGGCAGGGGCCCCATGGAATTTCACCCCTCCACTTT
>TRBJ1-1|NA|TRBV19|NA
CASSIVTGFIAEAFF
TGTGCCAGTAGTATAGTTACGGGGTTCATCGCTGAAGCTTTCTTT
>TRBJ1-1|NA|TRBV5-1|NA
CASGVGGGNTEAFF
TGCGCCTCGGGAGTTGGGGGAGGCAACACTGAAGCTTTCTTT
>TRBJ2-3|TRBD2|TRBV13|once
CASSKYRRTSGRRGADTQYF
TGTGCCAGCAGCAAATATCGGCGGACTAGCGGGAGACGGGGGGCAGATACGCAGTATTTT
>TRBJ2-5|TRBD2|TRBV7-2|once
CASSLRGSLAGGVETQYF
TGTGCCAGCAGCTTAAGGGGTTCACTAGCGGGAGGGGTAGAGACCCAGTACTTC
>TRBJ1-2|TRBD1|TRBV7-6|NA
CASSSGTGERDYGYTF
TGTGCCAGCAGCTCCGGGACAGGGGAAAGGGACTATGGCTACACCTTC
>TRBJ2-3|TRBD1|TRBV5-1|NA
CASSRPGTGGTDTQYF
TGCGCCAGCAGCCGACCAGGGACAGGGGGGACAGATACGCAGTATTTT
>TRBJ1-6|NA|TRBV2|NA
CASSERGIYNSPLHF
TGTGCCAGCAGTGAACGGGGGATATATAATTCACCCCTCCACTTT
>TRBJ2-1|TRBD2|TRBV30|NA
CAGGLAPYNEQFF
TGTGCCGGGGGACTAGCTCCCTACAATGAGCAGTTCTTC
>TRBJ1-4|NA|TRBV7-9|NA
CASSSPATNEKLFF
TGTGCCAGCAGCTCTCCAGCAACTAATGAAAAACTGTTTTTT
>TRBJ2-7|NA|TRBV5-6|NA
CASSPLSGQGKNHEQYF
TGTGCCAGCAGCCCACTCTCGGGTCAGGGAAAGAACCACGAGCAGTACTTC
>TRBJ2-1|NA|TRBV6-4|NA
CASSDSFSPGNEQFF
TGTGCCAGCAGTGACTCATTCTCACCAGGCAATGAGCAGTTCTTC
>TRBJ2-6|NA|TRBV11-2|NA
CASSPHSGANVLTF
TGTGCCAGCAGCCCCCACTCTGGGGCCAACGTCCTGACTTTC
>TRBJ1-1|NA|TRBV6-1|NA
CASSIQTANTEAFF
TGTGCCAGCAGTATACAGACAGCGAACACTGAAGCTTTCTTT
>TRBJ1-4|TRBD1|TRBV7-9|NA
CASSSLTGTEKLFF
TGTGCCAGCAGCTCACTGACAGGGACCGAAAAACTGTTTTTT
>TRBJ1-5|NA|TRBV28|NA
CASSLGSYNQPQHF
TGTGCCAGCAGTTTAGGGAGCTACAATCAGCCCCAGCATTTT
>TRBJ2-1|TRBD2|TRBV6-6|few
CASRDSGRALNEQFF
TGTGCCAGCAGGGATAGCGGGAGGGCTCTCAATGAGCAGTTCTTC
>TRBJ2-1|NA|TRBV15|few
CATSASGPGREQFF
TGTGCCACCAGCGCGAGCGGGCCTGGGCGTGAGCAGTTCTTC
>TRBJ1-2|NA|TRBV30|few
CAWSGKRSGYGYTF
TGTGCCTGGAGTGGTAAGAGGTCCGGCTATGGCTACACCTTC
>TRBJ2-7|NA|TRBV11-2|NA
CASSPRPGSYEQYF
TGTGCCAGCAGCCCCCGCCCAGGATCCTACGAGCAGTACTTC
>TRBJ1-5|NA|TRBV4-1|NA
CASSQAGGSNQPQHF
TGCGCCAGCAGCCAAGCGGGGGGTAGCAATCAGCCCCAGCATTTT
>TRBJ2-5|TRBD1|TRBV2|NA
CASSRGGRETQYF
TGTGCCAGCAGCCGAGGGGGCCGAGAGACCCAGTACTTC
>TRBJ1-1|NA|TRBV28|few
CASSLMGAGSTEAFF
TGTGCCAGCAGTTTAATGGGCGCGGGGAGCACTGAAGCTTTCTTT
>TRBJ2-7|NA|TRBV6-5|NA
CASMRDLSDYEQYF
TGTGCCAGCATGCGGGATCTTTCGGACTACGAGCAGTACTTC
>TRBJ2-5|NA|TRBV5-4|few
CASSLDGETQYF
TGTGCCAGCAGCTTGGACGGGGAGACCCAGTACTTC
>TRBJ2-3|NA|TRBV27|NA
CASSLEGPIRTDTQYF
TGTGCCAGCAGTTTGGAGGGGCCCATCCGCACAGATACGCAGTATTTT
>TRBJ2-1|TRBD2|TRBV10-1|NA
CASSGPGGARGNEQFF
TGCGCCAGCAGTGGTCCCGGGGGGGCCAGAGGAAATGAGCAGTTCTTC
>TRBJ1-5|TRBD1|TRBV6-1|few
CASSERSDRVNQPQHF
TGTGCCAGCAGTGAAAGATCGGACAGGGTCAATCAGCCCCAGCATTTT
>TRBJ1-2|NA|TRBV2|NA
CASSEDSYGYTF
TGTGCCAGCAGTGAAGACAGCTATGGCTACACCTTC
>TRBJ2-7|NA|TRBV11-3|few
CASSSGNYEQYF
TGTGCCAGCAGCTCGGGTAATTACGAGCAGTACTTC
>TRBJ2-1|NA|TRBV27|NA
CASTVRWGLDYEQFF
TGTGCCAGCACCGTAAGATGGGGACTGGACTATGAGCAGTTCTTC
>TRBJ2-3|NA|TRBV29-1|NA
CSVAPRGSTGTQYF
TGCAGCGTTGCCCCAAGGGGTTCCACAGGTACGCAGTATTTT
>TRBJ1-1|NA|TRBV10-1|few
CASSEQGRGNTEAFF
TGCGCCAGCAGTGAACAGGGTCGCGGAAACACTGAAGCTTTCTTT
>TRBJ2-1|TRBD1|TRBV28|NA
CASSLRQGRRDEQFF
TGTGCCAGCAGTTTGCGACAGGGACGTAGGGATGAGCAGTTCTTC
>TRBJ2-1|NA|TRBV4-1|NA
CASSQALAGNEQFF
TGCGCCAGCAGCCAAGCCCTGGCCGGGAATGAGCAGTTCTTC
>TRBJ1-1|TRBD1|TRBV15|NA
CAASRVTYRGLNTEAFF
TGTGCCGCCAGCAGAGTCACATACAGGGGTTTGAACACTGAAGCTTTCTTT
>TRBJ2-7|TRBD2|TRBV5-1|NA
CASSYKGLAGAHSSYEQYF
TGCGCCAGCAGTTATAAGGGACTAGCGGGGGCCCACAGCTCCTACGAGCAGTACTTC
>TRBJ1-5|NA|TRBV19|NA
CASCPFGHSNQPQHF
TGTGCCAGTTGTCCATTCGGACACTCCAATCAGCCCCAGCATTTT
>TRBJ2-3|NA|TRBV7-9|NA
CASSSHARGGTDTQYF
TGTGCCAGCAGCTCCCACGCCAGGGGAGGCACAGATACGCAGTATTTT
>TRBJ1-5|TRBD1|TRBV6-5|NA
CASSRDSQNQPQHF
TGTGCCAGCAGTAGGGACAGCCAGAATCAGCCCCAGCATTTT
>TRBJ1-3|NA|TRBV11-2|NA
CASTVAGRNTIYF
TGTGCCAGCACCGTGGCAGGCAGAAACACCATATATTTT
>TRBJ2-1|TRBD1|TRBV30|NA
CAWRGQLYEQFF
TGTGCCTGGAGGGGACAGTTGTATGAGCAGTTCTTC
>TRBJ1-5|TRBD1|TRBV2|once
CASRGQSNQPQHF
TGTGCCAGCAGGGGACAGAGCAATCAGCCCCAGCATTTT
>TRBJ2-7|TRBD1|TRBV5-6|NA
CASSVDRGPFYEQYF
TGTGCCAGCAGCGTTGACAGGGGCCCCTTCTACGAGCAGTACTTC
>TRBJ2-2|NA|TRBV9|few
CASSVGPRVQTNTGELFF
TGTGCCAGCAGCGTAGGACCCCGCGTACAGACGAACACCGGGGAGCTGTTTTTT
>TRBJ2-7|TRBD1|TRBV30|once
CAWSVPGQGKYEQYF
TGTGCCTGGAGTGTACCGGGACAGGGAAAGTACGAGCAGTACTTC
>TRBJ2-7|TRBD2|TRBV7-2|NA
CASSFSKRGGRYEQYF
TGTGCCAGCAGCTTCTCCAAGCGGGGGGGCCGCTACGAGCAGTACTTC
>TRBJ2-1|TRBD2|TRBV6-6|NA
CASSRGLAGGNNEQFF
TGTGCCAGCAGCAGGGGACTAGCGGGAGGGAACAATGAGCAGTTCTTC
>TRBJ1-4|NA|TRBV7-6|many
CASSLEQGLGEKLFF
TGTGCCAGCAGCTTGGAACAGGGCCTCGGAGAAAAACTGTTTTTT
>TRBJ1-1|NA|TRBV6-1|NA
CASSEGRMNTEAFF
TGTGCCAGCAGTGAAGGGAGAATGAACACTGAAGCTTTCTTT
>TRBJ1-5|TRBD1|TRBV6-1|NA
CASSDETGGIVSQHF
TGTGCCAGCAGTGACGAGACAGGGGGCATAGTATCCCAGCATTTT
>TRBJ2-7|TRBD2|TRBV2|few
CASGTMYEQYF
TGTGCCAGCGGGACTATGTACGAGCAGTACTTC
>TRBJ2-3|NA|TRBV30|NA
CAGDAGTSTDTQYF
TGTGCCGGGGACGCGGGGACTAGCACAGATACGCAGTATTTT
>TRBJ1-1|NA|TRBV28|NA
CASSPTGENTEAFF
TGTGCCAGCAGTCCTACCGGGGAGAACACTGAAGCTTTCTTT
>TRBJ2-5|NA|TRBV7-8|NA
CASSSSRGQSQETQYF
TGTGCCAGCAGCTCGAGCCGGGGACAAAGCCAAGAGACCCAGTACTTC